A single TCR beta chain is shown here with its context. Its antigen remains unidentified. Data came from immunoSEQ multiplex PCR; TCRdb stores just in-frame clones and leaves some out. In the table there are fewer than 75,000 clones, about 85% of which are singletons. This specimen comes from a study of T cell responses to AZD1222 COVID-19 vaccine. V was clipped by 4 bases and J by 6 bases; unmatched bases: 4. The CDR3 spans 14 residues. CDR1 LNHDA and CDR2 SQIVND come from the germline V gene (reference sequence). Study results and caveats: Dominant at 160-218 and 743-854, vaccine-associated CD4 TCRs also spanned spike.

Sequencing was performed on peripheral blood, taken on day 0 of AZD1222 vaccination. The chain has TRBV19 and TRBJ1-5; 9 positions agree with TRBD1. The TCR comes from an adult in good health. CDR3 amino acids: CASSTPGQGQPQHF. The DNA for the CDR3 is TGTGCCAGTAGTACTCCGGGACAGGGTCAGCCCCAGCATTTT.